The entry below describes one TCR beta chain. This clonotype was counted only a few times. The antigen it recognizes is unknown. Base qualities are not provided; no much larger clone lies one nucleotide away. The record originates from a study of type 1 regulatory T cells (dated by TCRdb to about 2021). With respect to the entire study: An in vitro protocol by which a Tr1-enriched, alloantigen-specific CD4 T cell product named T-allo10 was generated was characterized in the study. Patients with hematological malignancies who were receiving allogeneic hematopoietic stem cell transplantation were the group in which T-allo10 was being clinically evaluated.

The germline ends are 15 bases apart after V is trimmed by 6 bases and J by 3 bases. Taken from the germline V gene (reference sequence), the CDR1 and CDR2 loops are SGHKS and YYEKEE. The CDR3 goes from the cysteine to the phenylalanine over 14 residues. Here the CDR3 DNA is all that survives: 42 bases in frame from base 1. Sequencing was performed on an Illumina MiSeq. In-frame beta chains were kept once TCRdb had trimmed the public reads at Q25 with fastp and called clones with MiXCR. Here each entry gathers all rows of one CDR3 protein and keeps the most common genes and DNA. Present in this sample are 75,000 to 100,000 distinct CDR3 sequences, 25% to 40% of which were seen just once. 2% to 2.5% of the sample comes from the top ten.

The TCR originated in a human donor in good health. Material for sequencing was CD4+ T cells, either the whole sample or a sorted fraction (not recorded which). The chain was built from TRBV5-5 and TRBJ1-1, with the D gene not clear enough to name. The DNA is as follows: TGTGCCAGCATAAGAGGTCCCGTGGACACTGAAGCTTTCTTT. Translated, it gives CASIRGPVDTEAFF.